A single sample gave rise to the 32 T cell receptor beta chains below, sequenced in a study of vaccination and CD4 T cells after COVID-19. Sequencing of DNA taken from cultured CD4+ T cells relied on the Oncomine TCR Beta short-read assay. TCRdb used MiXCR to reprocess the PCR reads, holding one entry per CDR3 protein. Among a few thousand distinct CDR3 sequences, 35% to 45% were seen once, and the ten largest hold around two fifths. Treatment given: approximately 9-day PBMC culture with coronavirus spike peptide pools or control peptides (ViraFEST assay). During the years 2011-2018, before the COVID-19 pandemic, the unexposed donor's CD4+ T cells were collected. These receptors are not linked to any known antigen. Sequenced: CD4+ T cells from blood, cultured in vitro. The receptors were gathered from a human donor in good health.

This clonotype was found a few times. The CDR3 nucleotides are TGTGCCAGCAGCCTAGGACAGGGCAATCAGCCCCAGCATTTT. Protein: CASSLGQGNQPQHF. This chain links TRBV7-9 with TRBJ1-5; 7 nucleotides agree with TRBD1. Trimming cost V 5 bases and J 2 bases; bases outside gene matches: 3. Germline lookup yields CDR1 SEHNR and CDR2 FQNEAQ (reference sequence). The length of the CDR3 is 14 residues.

The V call is TRBV10-2, the J call TRBJ2-7; no clear D. CDR1 is WSHSY, CDR2 SAAADI, per germline. V was pared by 2 bases and J by 5 bases, with 1 base between. The CDR3 runs 10 residues. CDR3 coding DNA: TGCGCCAGCAGTGAGGACGAGCAGTACTTC. Its translation: CASSEDEQYF.

The table lists this clonotype with a few counts. This sequence joins TRBV30 and TRBJ1-1; 10 bases agree with TRBD1. The CDR3 sequence is 12 residues long. Germline trimming cut 8 bases from V and 5 bases from J; bases unmatched to any gene: 5. Germline V CDR1 and CDR2: GTSNPN, SVGIG (reference sequence). CDR3 sequence reads: CASDRGQTEAFF. For the CDR3, the DNA is TGTGCCAGCGACAGGGGGCAAACTGAAGCTTTCTTT. The variable domain in full, completed from reference TRBV30 and TRBJ1-1, reads SQTIHQWPATLVQPVGSPLSLECTVEGTSNPNLYWYRQAAGRGLQLLFYSVGIGQISSEVPQNLSASRPQDRQFILSSKKLLLSDSGFYLCASDRGQTEAFFGQGTRLTVV.

This chain connects TRBV6-1 to TRBJ1-2; D remains ambiguous. The V gene lost 6 bases and the J gene lost 6 bases, with 20 bases spanning the gap. CDR1 MNHNS and CDR2 SASEGT come from the germline V gene. This CDR3 region has 15 residues. In nucleotides, the CDR3 is TGTGCCAGCAGGGAGGGAGGGTCCCTTATGAATGGCTACACCTTC. It specifies CASREGGSLMNGYTF.

The chain recombines TRBV27 with TRBJ1-1; D is uncertain. The CDR3 length is 11 residues. Per germline, CDR1 MNHEY and CDR2 SMNVEV (reference sequence). Trimming took off 7 bases at V and 6 bases at J, with 9 bases between the two ends. The CDR3 DNA is TGTGCCAGCATACCGGGGTCTGAAGCTTTCTTT. It yields the protein CASIPGSEAFF.

V usage is TRBV6-1 and J usage is TRBJ2-7, with 9 bases aligning to TRBD2. Germline CDR1 reads MNHNS; CDR2 reads SASEGT. There are 11 residues in the CDR3. V gave up 1 base and J gave up 11 bases; unmatched junction bases: 0. The CDR3 coding sequence is TGTGCCAGCAGTGAAGGACTAGCGGAGTACTTC. Translation gives CASSEGLAEYF.

This clonotype turned up a few times. The V gene is TRBV6-1, the J gene TRBJ2-7, with 7 bases fitting TRBD1. Germline V CDR1 and CDR2: MNHNS, SASEGT. V lost 2 bases and J lost 3; bases outside the gene matches: 10. The CDR3 is 16 amino acids. The CDR3 coding sequence is TGTGCCAGCAGTGAAACAGGGGTGAACTCGGGCTACGAGCAGTACTTC. It codes for CASSETGVNSGYEQYF.

The J gene is TRBJ2-2, the V gene TRBV12-3 or TRBV12-4; D unclear. The V gene lost 5 bases and the J gene lost 7 bases, with 5 bases spanning the gap. There are 11 residues in the CDR3. The CDR3 DNA reads as TGTGCCAGCAGTAGAAGCGGGGAGCTGTTTTTT. This translates into CASSRSGELFF.

The V gene is TRBV19, the J gene TRBJ1-5; D possibly corresponds to TRBD1 (6 bases). This CDR3 region has 15 residues. V was shortened by 3 bases and J by 2 bases, with 11 bases between the two germline ends. Germline loops: CDR1 LNHDA, CDR2 SQIVND (reference sequence). The CDR3 loop reads CASSMLEGGNQPQHF. The CDR3 DNA follows: TGTGCCAGTAGTATGTTAGAGGGGGGCAATCAGCCCCAGCATTTT.

This clonotype has more than one count but fewer than ten. The J gene is TRBJ1-2, the V gene TRBV15, with D possibly being TRBD1 (5 bases). The CDR3 length is 14 residues. Deletions cut 0 bases from V and 6 bases from J, with 11 bases between. Germline assignment: CDR1 LNHNV and CDR2 YYDKDF (reference sequence). The CDR3 region is CATSRDLQGDGYTF. The CDR3 nucleotides read TGTGCCACCAGCAGAGATCTGCAGGGAGATGGCTACACCTTC.

The CDR3 DNA follows: TGTGCCAGCAGTGAGACAAGCGACTTGGGGGGCTATGGCTACACCTTC. It codes for CASSETSDLGGYGYTF. The gene calls are TRBV25-1 and TRBJ1-2; a weak D match, TRBD1 (5 bases). With 3 bases removed from V and 4 bases from J, the gap between germline ends came to 18 bases. Germline CDR1 reads MGHDK; CDR2 reads SYGVNS. This CDR3 contains 16 residues.

The CDR3 DNA follows: TGTGCCACACAGATGGGAGGGGAGACCCAGTACTTC. Amino acids: CATQMGGETQYF. V gene TRBV6-1 combines with J gene TRBJ2-5, with 7 bases that match TRBD2. CDR3 length equals 12 residues. V shed 10 bases, J shed 5 bases, and the junction held 7 bases outside the gene matches. Germline V lookup: CDR1 MNHNS, CDR2 SASEGT.

In its sample, this clonotype was seen once. V and J are TRBV27 and TRBJ2-1; no definite D call. The CDR3 sequence is 16 residues long. Looked up from germline, CDR1 is MNHEY and CDR2 is SMNVEV (reference sequence). V lost 0 bases and J lost 0, with 9 bases in between. CDR3 sequence: CASSLSSAGSYNEQFF. For the CDR3, the DNA is TGTGCCAGCAGTTTATCATCAGCAGGCTCCTACAATGAGCAGTTCTTC.

This clonotype was counted between two and nine times. The V and J genes are TRBV27 and TRBJ2-5, with 7 bases fitting TRBD2. Germline loops: CDR1 MNHEY, CDR2 SMNVEV (reference sequence). V was pared by 6 bases and J by 3 bases, with 4 bases of the junction left unmatched. The CDR3 totals 13 residues. The CDR3 region is CASSGGFKETQYF. DNA of the CDR3: TGTGCCAGCAGCGGGGGGTTCAAAGAGACCCAGTACTTC.

This clonotype was recorded a few times. V and J are TRBV6-1 and TRBJ1-1; TRBD1 agrees at 9 bases. Per germline, CDR1 MNHNS and CDR2 SASEGT. V gave up 7 bases and J gave up 6 bases; unmatched junction bases: 12. The CDR3 has 15 residues. The CDR3 here is CASTEVGQGWSEAFF. CDR3 nucleotide sequence: TGTGCCAGCACTGAGGTAGGACAGGGGTGGTCTGAAGCTTTCTTT.

The rearrangement joins TRBV19 to TRBJ2-5; 12 bases are a match to TRBD2. The CDR3 is 15 residues long. The J segment lost 4 bases and the V segment lost 1 base, leaving 1 base of the junction unmatched. Germline V CDR1 and CDR2: LNHDA, SQIVND (reference sequence). The DNA for the CDR3 is TGTGCCAGTAGTATAGCTAGCGGGGGGGGAGAGACCCAGTACTTC. It codes for CASSIASGGGETQYF. The full variable domain, in which reference TRBV19 and TRBJ2-5 provide the parts outside the CDR3, is DGGITQSPKYLFRKEGQNVTLSCEQNLNHDAMYWYRQDPGQGLRLIYYSQIVNDFQKGDIAEGYSVSREKKESFPLTVTSAQKNPTAFYLCASSIASGGGETQYFGPGTRLLVL.

This clonotype was seen a few times. V is TRBV6-1 and J is TRBJ1-6; tentatively, D is TRBD1 (5 bases). From germline, CDR1 is MNHNS and CDR2 SASEGT. Trimming removed 4 bases at V and 6 bases at J, with 25 bases between. The CDR3 runs 19 residues. The CDR3 loop is CASSAYTGLISSRNSPLHF. DNA for the CDR3: TGTGCCAGCAGTGCTTATACGGGACTGATATCCTCCCGTAATTCACCCCTCCACTTT.

A few counts support this clonotype. The genes are TRBV20-1 and TRBJ1-1, with D possibly TRBD1 on 6 matching bases. This CDR3 spans 14 amino acids. V was shortened by 0 bases and J by 7 bases, with 15 bases between the two germline ends. Germline CDR1 and CDR2: DFQATT and SNEGSKA (reference sequence). The CDR3 protein is CSARDARRGGEAFF. CDR3 DNA: TGCAGTGCTAGAGACGCACGGCGAGGGGGTGAAGCTTTCTTT.

This chain links TRBV19 with TRBJ1-2, with 7 bases lining up with TRBD1. Germline assignment: CDR1 LNHDA and CDR2 SQIVND (reference sequence). This CDR3 is 13 amino acids long. The ends lost 10 bases at V and 4 bases at J; junction bases unmatched: 9. The CDR3 DNA follows: TGTGCCACCCACAGGGGCACTTTCTATGGCTACACCTTC. This codes for CATHRGTFYGYTF.

The chain couples TRBV19 to TRBJ2-7; 8 bases are shared with TRBD1. The CDR3 spans 13 residues. The germline gives CDR1 LNHDA, CDR2 SQIVND (reference sequence). Trimming at V came to 4 bases and at J to 5 bases, leaving 4 bases not matched to a gene. As DNA, the CDR3 is TGTGCCAGTAGTAGGACAGGGATGAACGAGCAGTACTTC. Translating gives CASSRTGMNEQYF. The full variable domain, with the rest looked up from reference TRBV19 and TRBJ2-7, is DGGITQSPKYLFRKEGQNVTLSCEQNLNHDAMYWYRQDPGQGLRLIYYSQIVNDFQKGDIAEGYSVSREKKESFPLTVTSAQKNPTAFYLCASSRTGMNEQYFGPGTRLTVT.

V gene TRBV7-8 combines with J gene TRBJ1-4; TRBD1 is a possible D gene (5 bases). Germline V gene data show CDR1 as SGHVS and CDR2 as FQNEAQ. With 1 base removed from V and 8 bases from J, the gap between germline ends came to 11 bases. This CDR3 has 14 amino acids. CDR3 residues: CASSLGGDYEKLFF. CDR3 nucleotide sequence: TGTGCCAGCAGCTTAGGAGGGGATTACGAAAAACTGTTTTTT.

The chain has TRBV6-2 or TRBV6-3 and TRBJ2-7; 9 bases align to TRBD1. Germline CDR1 reads MNHEY; CDR2 reads SVGEGT. This CDR3 is 14 amino acids long. J was trimmed by 3 bases and V by 6 bases; bases with no gene match: 6. The CDR3 nucleotides read TGTGCCAGCAGCGCCGGGACAGGGTTCTACGAGCAGTACTTC. Translated: CASSAGTGFYEQYF.

Only one count was recorded for this clonotype. The V and J genes are TRBV27 and TRBJ1-4; 8 bases agree with TRBD1. The junction had 4 bases not matched to a gene; V was cut back by 10 bases and J by 3 bases. Germline CDR1 and CDR2: MNHEY and SMNVEV (reference sequence). The CDR3 sequence is 13 residues long. The CDR3 loop reads CATTGGANEKLFF. The CDR3 DNA follows: TGTGCCACCACAGGGGGTGCTAATGAAAAACTGTTTTTT.

This clonotype was detected only a few times. The DNA for the CDR3 is TGCAGTGCTAGTATGCTACAGGACCTTTACGAGCAGTACTTC. Amino acids: CSASMLQDLYEQYF. This chain joins TRBV20-1 and TRBJ2-7; D might be TRBD1 (5 bases). CDR3 length: 14 amino acids. In germline, CDR1 is DFQATT, CDR2 SNEGSKA (reference sequence). The V gene lost 3 bases and the J gene lost 4 bases, with 16 bases spanning the gap.

Only a few counts were recorded for this clonotype. CDR3 DNA sequence: TGCAGTGCTAGAGAGGTTGGGGCCGGATCGAGGGAGACCCAGTACTTC. This codes for CSAREVGAGSRETQYF. The chain uses TRBV20-1 and TRBJ2-5; a weak D match, TRBD1 (5 bases). Germline V CDR1 and CDR2: DFQATT, SNEGSKA (reference sequence). Trimming left V 0 bases short and J 5 bases short, with 19 bases between. The CDR3 is 16 residues long.

As concerns this clonotype: At one boundary the junction diverges from the germline segment, which might be a read error. V is TRBV5-1 and J is TRBJ2-7; 12 nucleotides align to TRBD1. The CDR3 loop spans 13 amino acids. The germline V gene has CDR1 SGHRS and CDR2 YFSETQ. The CDR3: CASSGGQGAEQYF. The CDR3, as DNA: TGCGCCAGCAGCGGGGGACAGGGGGCCGAGCAGTATTTC.

Only a few counts were recorded for this clonotype. The chain combines TRBV28 with TRBJ1-1, with D unclear. CDR1 is MDHEN and CDR2 is SYDVKM in the germline V gene. V lost 6 bases, J lost 5 bases, and 10 bases lay in between. The CDR3 extends over 12 amino acids. The CDR3 protein is CASSYRWTEAFF. CDR3 DNA: TGTGCCAGCAGCTACCGGTGGACTGAAGCTTTCTTT.

The chain combines TRBV12-3 or TRBV12-4 with TRBJ1-2; no reliable D call. The CDR3 has 13 residues. Trimming left V 2 bases short and J 7 bases short, with 11 bases between. The CDR3: CASSLQPGGGYTF. The CDR3 DNA sequence: TGTGCCAGCAGTTTACAGCCCGGAGGTGGCTACACCTTC.

This clonotype showed up just a few times. V is TRBV7-9 and J is TRBJ1-5; D gene ambiguous. Germline CDR1 is SEHNR and CDR2 is FQNEAQ (reference sequence). V was clipped by 1 base and J by 6 bases, with 4 bases between them. CDR3 length: 12 amino acids. The CDR3 protein is CASSLEIQPQHF. The CDR3, as DNA: TGTGCCAGCAGCTTAGAAATTCAGCCCCAGCATTTT.

This chain joins TRBV6-1 and TRBJ1-5, with TRBD1 as a possible D gene (6 bases). The CDR3 is made up of 14 amino acids. The germline CDR1 and CDR2 sequences are MNHNS and SASEGT. V was cut by 8 bases and J by 2 bases, with 13 bases left in between. The CDR3 here is CASHPPGGNQPQHF. CDR3 DNA sequence: TGTGCCAGCCACCCTCCAGGGGGCAATCAGCCCCAGCATTTT.

This sequence joins TRBV6-4 and TRBJ2-1, with D possibly being TRBD1 (6 bases). Germline V gene data show CDR1 as MRHNA and CDR2 as SNTAGT. This CDR3 has 15 amino acids. V lost 0 bases, J lost 2 bases, and 8 bases lay in between. The CDR3 sequence: CASSDSYRAYNEQFF. The DNA of the CDR3 is TGTGCCAGCAGTGACTCATACAGGGCCTACAATGAGCAGTTCTTC.

The rearrangement joins TRBV2 to TRBJ1-2; 10 bases fit TRBD1. Germline values: CDR1 SNHLY, CDR2 FYNNEI. The trim removed 6 bases at V and 8 bases at J, leaving 9 bases unmatched. The CDR3 consists of 14 residues. The chain's CDR3 is CASRATGGKIGYTF. The DNA of the CDR3 is TGTGCCAGCAGGGCGACAGGGGGCAAGATCGGCTACACCTTC.